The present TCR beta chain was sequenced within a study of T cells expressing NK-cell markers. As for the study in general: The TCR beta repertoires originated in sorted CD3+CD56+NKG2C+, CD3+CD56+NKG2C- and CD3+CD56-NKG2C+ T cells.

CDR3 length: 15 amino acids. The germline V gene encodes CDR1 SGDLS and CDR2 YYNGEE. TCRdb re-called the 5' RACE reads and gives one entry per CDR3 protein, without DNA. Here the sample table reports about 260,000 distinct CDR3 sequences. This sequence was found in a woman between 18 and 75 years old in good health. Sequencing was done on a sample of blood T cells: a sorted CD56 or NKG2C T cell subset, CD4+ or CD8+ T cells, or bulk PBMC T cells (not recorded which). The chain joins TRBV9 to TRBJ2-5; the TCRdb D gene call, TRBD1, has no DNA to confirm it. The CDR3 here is CASTARQGTGETQYF.